Below are 26 T cell receptor beta chains sequenced from a single sample in a study of blood T cell repertoires in COVID-19 (TCRdb year 2020). Library generation was performed with the immunoSEQ multiplex PCR assay. The table comes from immuneACCESS by way of TCRdb, which keeps in-frame sequences with V and J called. Part of the clones is missing from these tables; in studies checked, under half for an unresolved V gene and the rest for unknown reasons. This sample lists some 290,000 clones; 75% to 90% were detected once. Less than 3.5% of the sample rests with the top ten. Material for sequencing was peripheral blood. The source is a woman aged 25 to 45 with COVID-19, enrolled during active disease.

CDR3 sequence: CASIPRGPYNEQFF. The DNA of the CDR3 is TGTGCCAGCATCCCCAGAGGTCCCTACAATGAGCAGTTCTTC. The chain is built from TRBV6-5 and TRBJ2-1; D gene ambiguous. Germline lookup yields CDR1 MNHEY and CDR2 SVGAGI. Trimming shortened V by 7 bases and J by 2 bases, and 12 bases separated the two germline ends. The CDR3 length is 14 residues.

The chain carries TRBV10-1 and TRBJ2-7; the match to TRBD2 covers 12 bases. Losses at the gene ends were 2 bases for V and 4 bases for J; bases not matched to a gene: 3. Germline-derived CDR1 and CDR2 are WNHNN and SYGVQD (reference sequence). CDR3 length: 15 amino acids. Here the CDR3 DNA reads TGCGCCAGCAGTGAGGTCCTAGCGGGAGGGTACGAGCAGTACTTC. It yields the protein CASSEVLAGGYEQYF.

This clone was seen a few times. The chain joins TRBV5-1 to TRBJ1-1; D might be TRBD1 (6 bases). The CDR3 loop spans 16 amino acids. The germline V gene has CDR1 SGHRS and CDR2 YFSETQ. Trimming pared 0 bases from V and 2 bases from J, leaving 14 bases between. CDR3: CASSLEGRGINTEAFF. The CDR3 bases are TGCGCCAGCAGCTTGGAGGGCAGGGGAATAAACACTGAAGCTTTCTTT.

On this clone: Other nucleotide sequences from this sample produce the same CDR3. The chain is built from TRBV10-3 and TRBJ1-1; the match to TRBD1 covers 9 bases. In germline, CDR1 is ENHRY, CDR2 SYGVKD. The CDR3 totals 13 residues. The trim removed 6 bases at V and 1 base at J, leaving 0 bases unmatched. The CDR3 DNA reads TGTGCCATCAGGGGACAGGGGAACACTGAAGCTTTCTTT. Protein: CAIRGQGNTEAFF.

This rearrangement joins TRBV4-1 to TRBJ1-1, with D possibly matching TRBD1 (6 bases). Germline CDR1 is MGHRA and CDR2 is YSYEKL. This CDR3 has 17 amino acids. Trimming stripped 4 bases from V and 0 bases from J, with 18 bases between. The CDR3 bases are TGCGCCAGCAGCCCAACACCCTTTACAGGGCTGAACACTGAAGCTTTCTTT. It codes for CASSPTPFTGLNTEAFF.

The chain joins TRBV3-1 (or the pseudogene TRBV3-2) to TRBJ1-1, with 10 bases lining up with TRBD1. The CDR3 length is 14 residues. Germline CDR1 is LGHDT and CDR2 is YNNKEL (reference sequence). Germline trimming cut 10 bases from V and 6 bases from J; bases unmatched to any gene: 11. The CDR3, as DNA: TGTGCCACGACGACAGGGGGCAATGGGGCTGAAGCTTTCTTT. Translating it yields CATTTGGNGAEAFF.

This clone was counted once. The chain uses TRBV5-4 and TRBJ2-2, with TRBD2 matching 7 bases. Germline V gene sequence: CDR1 SGHNT, CDR2 YYREEE (reference sequence). The length of the CDR3 is 15 residues. The J segment lost 5 bases and the V segment lost 3 bases, leaving 7 bases of the junction unmatched. DNA for the CDR3: TGTGCCAGCAGCTCGAGGACTAGAGGTACCGGGGAGCTGTTTTTT. Translation gives CASSSRTRGTGELFF. Full variable domain (rest looked up from reference TRBV5-4 and TRBJ2-2): ETGVTQSPTHLIKTRGQQVTLRCSSQSGHNTVSWYQQALGQGPQFIFQYYREEENGRGNFPPRFSGLQFPNYSSELNVNALELDDSALYLCASSSRTRGTGELFFGEGSRLTVL.

This clone was seen a single time. CDR3 region: CASSQDYGGERLQHF. The CDR3 DNA sequence: TGTGCCAGCAGCCAAGATTATGGAGGGGAGCGGCTCCAGCATTTT. The V gene is TRBV3-1 (or the pseudogene TRBV3-2), the J gene TRBJ1-5; D is perhaps TRBD1 (5 bases). Per germline, CDR1 LGHDT and CDR2 YNNKEL (reference sequence). This CDR3 has 15 amino acids. The V and J ends lost 0 bases and 12 bases respectively, with 18 bases between them.

The gene calls are TRBV14 and TRBJ1-3; D might be TRBD1 (6 bases). The germline CDR1 and CDR2 sequences are SGHDN and FVKESK. CDR3 length: 16 amino acids. V lost 5 bases and J 2 bases, leaving 16 bases between the germline ends. The CDR3 here is CASSNIQGWAGNTIYF. In DNA form, the CDR3 reads TGTGCCAGCAGCAACATACAGGGATGGGCTGGAAACACCATATATTTT.

This chain uses TRBV27 with TRBJ1-2; perhaps TRBD1 as D (5 bases). Trimming shortened V by 0 bases and J by 2 bases, and 10 bases separated the two germline ends. Germline loops: CDR1 MNHEY, CDR2 SMNVEV (reference sequence). This CDR3 spans 15 amino acids. In nucleotides, the CDR3 is TGTGCCAGCAGTTTATCAGGGGTGGCCAACTATGGCTACACCTTC. It yields the protein CASSLSGVANYGYTF.

V and J are TRBV18 and TRBJ2-7; TRBD2 matches at 7 bases. With V trimmed by 3 bases and J by 6 bases, 2 bases remained unmatched. The CDR3 sequence is 12 residues long. CDR1 is KGHSH and CDR2 is LQKENI in the germline V gene. This chain's CDR3 is CASSPGGGEQYF. For the CDR3, the DNA is TGTGCCAGCTCACCGGGCGGGGGCGAGCAGTACTTC.

The V call is TRBV11-2, the J call TRBJ1-3; D gene ambiguous. Trimming removed 3 bases at V and 0 bases at J, with 9 bases between. Per the germline V gene, CDR1 is SGHAT and CDR2 is FQNNGV. The CDR3 sequence is 15 residues long. The CDR3 region is CASSFGSSSGNTIYF. In nucleotides, the CDR3 is TGTGCCAGCAGCTTCGGTTCTAGCTCTGGAAACACCATATATTTT.

The CDR3 spells CASSQLPGQGDYGYTF. The CDR3 nucleotides are TGCGCCAGCAGCCAGCTACCGGGACAGGGGGACTATGGCTACACCTTC. The chain carries TRBV4-1 and TRBJ1-2; TRBD1 agrees at 11 bases. V was pared by 3 bases and J by 3 bases, with 6 bases of the junction left unmatched. Germline lookup yields CDR1 MGHRA and CDR2 YSYEKL. The CDR3 is 16 residues long.

The sample holds a few counts of this clone. The CDR3 nucleotides are TGTGCCAGCAGCTCGGACAGGGGCGGAGTTGGCTACACCTTC. Translation: CASSSDRGGVGYTF. The chain combines TRBV11-2 with TRBJ1-2, with 9 bases identical to TRBD1. The CDR3 has 14 residues. The trim removed 4 bases at V and 7 bases at J, leaving 7 bases unmatched. Per the germline V gene, CDR1 is SGHAT and CDR2 is FQNNGV.

The chain joins TRBV19 to TRBJ1-1; D not certain. Germline V gene data show CDR1 as LNHDA and CDR2 as SQIVND (reference sequence). The length of the CDR3 is 13 residues. Deletions cut 4 bases from V and 1 base from J, with 7 bases between. The CDR3 DNA follows: TGTGCCAGTAGTACCCTCAGGAACACTGAAGCTTTCTTT. This gives the protein CASSTLRNTEAFF.

The chain has TRBV2 and TRBJ1-5, with TRBD1 matching over 12 bases. Losses at the gene ends were 6 bases for V and 7 bases for J; bases not matched to a gene: 4. This CDR3 spans 14 amino acids. Germline CDR1 reads SNHLY; CDR2 reads FYNNEI. CDR3 in DNA: TGTGCCAGCAGCCCCGGGACAGGGGGCCAGCCCCAGCATTTT. Translating it yields CASSPGTGGQPQHF.

The genes are TRBV11-2 and TRBJ2-1, with a tentative D call TRBD1 (5 bases). The V and J ends lost 1 base and 8 bases respectively, with 12 bases between them. This CDR3 has 14 residues. The germline V gene has CDR1 SGHAT and CDR2 FQNNGV. The CDR3 DNA is TGTGCCAGCAGCTTAGCCCGTTCCAGGGATGAGCAGTTCTTC. Its protein is CASSLARSRDEQFF.

This chain links TRBV7-8 with TRBJ2-7; TRBD2 aligns across 13 bases. J was trimmed by 2 bases and V by 3 bases; bases with no gene match: 1. The CDR3 loop spans 15 amino acids. Per germline, CDR1 SGHVS and CDR2 FQNEAQ. The CDR3 bases are TGTGCCAGCAGCTTCGGGACTAGCGGGGCCTACGAGCAGTACTTC. Translation: CASSFGTSGAYEQYF.

This chain links TRBV6-2 or TRBV6-3 with TRBJ1-1, with D perhaps TRBD1 (5 bases). The germline CDR1 and CDR2 sequences are MNHEY and SVGEGT. The CDR3 has 13 amino acids. Deletions cut 5 bases from V and 6 bases from J, with 13 bases between. CDR3: CASSRGLRAEAFF. CDR3 coding DNA: TGTGCCAGCAGTAGGGGCCTACGGGCTGAAGCTTTCTTT.

This chain connects TRBV6-5 to TRBJ2-1; maybe TRBD2 (6 bases). Germline V gene sequence: CDR1 MNHEY, CDR2 SVGAGI. V dropped 5 bases and J dropped 4 bases, with 15 bases sitting between them. This CDR3 has 15 residues. CDR3 in amino acids: CASSPVRERYNEQFF. DNA for the CDR3: TGTGCCAGCAGTCCCGTGCGGGAACGGTACAATGAGCAGTTCTTC.

The rearrangement uses TRBV28 and TRBJ2-5; 7 positions match TRBD1. CDR1 and CDR2 from the germline V gene are MDHEN and SYDVKM. With V trimmed by 5 bases and J by 1 base, 4 bases remained unmatched. CDR3 length: 14 amino acids. The CDR3 nucleotides read TGTGCCAGCAGTCCGGGACAGCCCCAAGAGACCCAGTACTTC. It yields the protein CASSPGQPQETQYF.

The chain recombines TRBV29-1 with TRBJ1-1; D uncertain. The CDR3 totals 14 residues. Germline V gene sequence: CDR1 SQVTM, CDR2 ANQGSEA. Trimming shortened V by 1 base and J by 0 bases, and 9 bases separated the two germline ends. The CDR3 nucleotides are TGCAGCGTTGAAGGCGGTTTACTGAACACTGAAGCTTTCTTT. It is translated as CSVEGGLLNTEAFF.

The rearrangement joins TRBV19 to TRBJ1-1, with D possibly being TRBD1 (5 bases). Germline V gives CDR1 LNHDA, CDR2 SQIVND (reference sequence). The CDR3 runs 14 residues. The ends were cut back, 6 bases at V and 2 bases at J, with 13 bases in the middle. The CDR3 bases are TGTGCCAGTAGCCAGAGAACAGGTAACACTGAAGCTTTCTTT. Protein product: CASSQRTGNTEAFF.

This rearrangement joins TRBV30 to TRBJ2-2; 10 positions agree with TRBD2. Germline assignment: CDR1 GTSNPN and CDR2 SVGIG (reference sequence). V shed 0 bases and J 7 bases; nucleotides not matched to a gene: 14. The CDR3 has 18 residues. CDR3 sequence reads: CAWSVLRAGGPRGGELFF. Here the CDR3 DNA reads TGTGCCTGGAGTGTACTGCGAGCGGGAGGGCCCCGGGGCGGGGAGCTGTTTTTT.

In this sample, this clone turned up once. The chain carries TRBV24-1 and TRBJ2-3, with 8 bases identical to TRBD1. The trim removed 3 bases at V and 5 bases at J, leaving 3 bases unmatched. Per the germline V gene, CDR1 is KGHDR and CDR2 is SFDVKD. This CDR3 comprises 14 residues. The CDR3 coding sequence is TGTGCCACCAGTGATCCGGGACAGGTAGATACGCAGTATTTT. Its translation: CATSDPGQVDTQYF.

This chain uses TRBV7-2 with TRBJ1-1; D gene ambiguous. Germline V lookup: CDR1 SGHTA, CDR2 FQGNSA. The CDR3 contains 14 residues. Trimming left V 2 bases short and J 6 bases short, with 13 bases between. In nucleotides, the CDR3 is TGTGCCAGCAGCTTATTGCCCGGTTCGGCTGAAGCTTTCTTT. It codes for CASSLLPGSAEAFF.